This entry describes one T cell receptor beta chain. This record belongs to a study of blood T cell repertoires in COVID-19. Study overall: Spain, Italy and the United States supplied samples that represented acute and convalescent COVID-19. In each case, the material was cDNA or gDNA derived from T cells, B-cell-depleted T cells, or PBMCs.

Under the authors' procedure: Estimation of nucleated cell counts relied on the amplification of reference gene primers. TCRdb keeps only in-frame clones here, not all; method: immunoSEQ multiplex PCR. V and J calls and clone size follow that table, whereas D and trimming were derived from the DNA. The table records around 200,000 clones, around four fifths of them present only once. CDR1 MNHEY and CDR2 SMNVEV come from the germline V gene (reference sequence). This CDR3 has 15 residues. V was shortened by 0 bases and J by 7 bases, with 15 bases between the two germline ends. This chain uses TRBV27 with TRBJ1-2; D is perhaps TRBD1 (6 bases). The receptor comes from a woman older than 75 with active or convalescent COVID-19. Sequencing was carried out using peripheral blood. In DNA, the CDR3 is TGTGCCAGCAGTTTATCATGGGGGCAGAGTGCTGGCTACACCTTC. It translates to CASSLSWGQSAGYTF.